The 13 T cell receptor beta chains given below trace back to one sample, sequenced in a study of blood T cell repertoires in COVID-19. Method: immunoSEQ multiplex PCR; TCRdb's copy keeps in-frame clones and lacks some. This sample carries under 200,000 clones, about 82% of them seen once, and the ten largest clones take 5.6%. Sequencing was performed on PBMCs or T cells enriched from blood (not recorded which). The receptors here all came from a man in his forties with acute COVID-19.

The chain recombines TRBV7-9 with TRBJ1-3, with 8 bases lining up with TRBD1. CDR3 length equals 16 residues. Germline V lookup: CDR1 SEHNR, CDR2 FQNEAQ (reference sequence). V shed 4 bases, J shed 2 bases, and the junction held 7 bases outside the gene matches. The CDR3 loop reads CASSYRMTGAGNTIYF. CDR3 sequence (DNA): TGTGCCAGCAGCTACCGGATGACAGGGGCTGGAAACACCATATATTTT.

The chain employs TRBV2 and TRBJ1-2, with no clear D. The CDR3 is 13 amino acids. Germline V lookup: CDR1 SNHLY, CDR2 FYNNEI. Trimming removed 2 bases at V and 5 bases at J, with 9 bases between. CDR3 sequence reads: CASSELSPYGYTF. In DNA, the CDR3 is TGTGCCAGCAGTGAACTTTCCCCGTATGGCTACACCTTC.

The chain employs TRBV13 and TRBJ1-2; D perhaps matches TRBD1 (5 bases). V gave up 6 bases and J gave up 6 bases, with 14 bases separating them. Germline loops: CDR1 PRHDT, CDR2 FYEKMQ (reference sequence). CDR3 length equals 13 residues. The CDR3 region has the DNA TGTGCCAGCAGACGGGCAGGGCGGCATGGCTACACCTTC. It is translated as CASRRAGRHGYTF.

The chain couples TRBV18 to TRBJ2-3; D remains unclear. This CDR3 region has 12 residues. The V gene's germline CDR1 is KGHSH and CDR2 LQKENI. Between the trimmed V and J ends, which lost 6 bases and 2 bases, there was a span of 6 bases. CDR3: CASSPNTDTQYF. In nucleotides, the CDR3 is TGTGCCAGCTCGCCTAACACAGATACGCAGTATTTT.

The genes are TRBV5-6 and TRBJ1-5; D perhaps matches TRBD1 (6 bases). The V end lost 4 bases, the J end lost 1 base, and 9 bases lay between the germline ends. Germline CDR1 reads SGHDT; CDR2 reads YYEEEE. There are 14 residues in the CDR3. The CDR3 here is CASSLRGSNQPQHF. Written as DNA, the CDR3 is TGTGCCAGCAGCCTCAGGGGAAGCAATCAGCCCCAGCATTTT.

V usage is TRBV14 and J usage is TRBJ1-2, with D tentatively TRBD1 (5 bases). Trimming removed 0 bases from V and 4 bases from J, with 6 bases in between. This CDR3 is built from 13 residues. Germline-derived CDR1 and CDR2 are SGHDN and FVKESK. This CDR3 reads CASSQDQGYGYTF. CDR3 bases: TGTGCCAGCAGCCAAGATCAGGGCTATGGCTACACCTTC.

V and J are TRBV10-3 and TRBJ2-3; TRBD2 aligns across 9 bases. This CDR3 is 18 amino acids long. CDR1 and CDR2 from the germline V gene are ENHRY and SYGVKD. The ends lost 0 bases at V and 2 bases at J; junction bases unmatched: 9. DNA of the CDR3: TGTGCCATCAGTGAGTCTGCTTCTAGCGGGACCGTCACAGATACGCAGTATTTT. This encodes CAISESASSGTVTDTQYF.

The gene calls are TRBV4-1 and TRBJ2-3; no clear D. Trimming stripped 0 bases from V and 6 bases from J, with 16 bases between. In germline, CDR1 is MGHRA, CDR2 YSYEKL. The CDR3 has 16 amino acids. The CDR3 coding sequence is TGCGCCAGCAGCCAAGAAATCTCTCCTACCCCGGATACGCAGTATTTT. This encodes CASSQEISPTPDTQYF.

The CDR3 spells CASSPSGGEAFF. The CDR3 region has the DNA TGTGCCAGCAGCCCCTCTGGGGGGGAAGCTTTCTTT. The chain joins TRBV9 to TRBJ1-1; the D gene is possibly TRBD1 (5 bases). The CDR3 length is 12 residues. Germline CDR1 reads SGDLS; CDR2 reads YYNGEE. The V gene lost 4 bases and the J gene lost 8 bases, with 12 bases spanning the gap.

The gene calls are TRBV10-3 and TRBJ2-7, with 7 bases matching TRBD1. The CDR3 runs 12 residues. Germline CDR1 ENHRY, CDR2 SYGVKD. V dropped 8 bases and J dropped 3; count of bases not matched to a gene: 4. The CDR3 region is CAIGDSIYEQYF. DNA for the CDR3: TGTGCCATCGGGGACAGTATCTACGAGCAGTACTTC.

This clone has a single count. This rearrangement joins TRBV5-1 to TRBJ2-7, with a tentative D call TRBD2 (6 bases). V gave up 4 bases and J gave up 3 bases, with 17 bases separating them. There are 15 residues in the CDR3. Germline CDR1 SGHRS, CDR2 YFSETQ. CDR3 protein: CASSRGGTSNYEQYF. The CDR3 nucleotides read TGCGCCAGCAGCCGAGGAGGGACGAGTAACTACGAGCAGTACTTC.

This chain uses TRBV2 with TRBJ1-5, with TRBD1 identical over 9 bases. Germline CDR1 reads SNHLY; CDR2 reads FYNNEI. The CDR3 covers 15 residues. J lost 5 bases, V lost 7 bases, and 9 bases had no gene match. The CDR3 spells CASTTGTGRYQPQHF. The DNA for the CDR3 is TGTGCCAGCACCACAGGGACAGGGCGATATCAGCCCCAGCATTTT. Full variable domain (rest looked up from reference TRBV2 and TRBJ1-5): EPEVTQTPSHQVTQMGQEVILRCVPISNHLYFYWYRQILGQKVEFLVSFYNNEISEKSEIFDDQFSVERPDGSNFTLKIRSTKLEDSAMYFCASTTGTGRYQPQHFGDGTRLSIL.

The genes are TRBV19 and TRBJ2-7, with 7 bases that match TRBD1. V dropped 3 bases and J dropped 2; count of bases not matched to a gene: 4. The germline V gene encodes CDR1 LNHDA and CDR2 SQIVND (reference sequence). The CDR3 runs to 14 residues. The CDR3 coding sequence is TGTGCCAGTAGTATGGGGACAGTGGCCTACGAGCAGTACTTC. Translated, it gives CASSMGTVAYEQYF.